The 24 T cell receptor beta chains reported below all come from one sample, sequenced in a study of Ad26.COV2.S vaccination and SARS-CoV-2 variants. Sequencing used immunoSEQ multiplex PCR; TCRdb keeps in-frame clones, though not all of them. The table shows 350,000 to 400,000 clones, with 88% occurring only once. The treatment: 19 received Ad26.COV2.S at low or high dose, single or two shots; several received placebo; per-sample allocation not given. All samples were drawn on day 63, counting from the first vaccine or placebo injection. The specimen comprised peripheral blood, sampled in a trial of Ad26.COV2.S vaccine versus placebo. The receptors were sampled from a person between 18 and 60 years old who received the Ad26.COV2.S COVID-19 vaccine or a placebo.

The chain links TRBV3-1 (or the pseudogene TRBV3-2) to TRBJ2-7, with 10 bases fitting TRBD1. In germline, CDR1 is LGHDT, CDR2 YNNKEL (reference sequence). The CDR3 spans 16 residues. V was clipped by 2 bases and J by 2 bases; unmatched bases: 6. The CDR3 here is CASSQRDRGRPYEQYF. In DNA, the CDR3 is TGTGCCAGCAGCCAACGGGACAGGGGCCGACCCTACGAGCAGTACTTC.

The V and J genes are TRBV2 and TRBJ2-1; 9 nucleotides agree with TRBD1. This CDR3 is built from 13 residues. J was trimmed by 6 bases and V by 6 bases; bases with no gene match: 3. CDR1 is SNHLY and CDR2 is FYNNEI in the germline V gene. The CDR3 coding sequence is TGTGCCAGCAGGGCGGACAGGGGCAATGAGCAGTTCTTC. It is translated as CASRADRGNEQFF.

This clone showed up just once. The chain employs TRBV7-9 and TRBJ1-5; D uncertain. The germline CDR1 and CDR2 sequences are SEHNR and FQNEAQ (reference sequence). The CDR3 has 15 amino acids. The V end lost 5 bases, the J end lost 7 bases, and 18 bases lay between the germline ends. The CDR3 DNA reads TGTGCCAGCAGCGCTGATTTCCGGGCTCACCAGCCCCAGCATTTT. It yields the protein CASSADFRAHQPQHF.

V and J are TRBV6-2 or TRBV6-3 and TRBJ1-1; D possibly corresponds to TRBD1 (5 bases). CDR1 is MNHEY and CDR2 is SVGEGT in the germline V gene. V was trimmed by 0 bases and J by 0 bases, leaving 11 bases between them. The CDR3 contains 16 residues. This chain's CDR3 is CASSYSIGDLNTEAFF. For the CDR3, the DNA is TGTGCCAGCAGTTACTCGATTGGGGACCTGAACACTGAAGCTTTCTTT.

This clone has only a few counts. The rearrangement joins TRBV2 to TRBJ1-2; D not resolved. The ends were cut back, 3 bases at V and 2 bases at J, with 13 bases in the middle. The CDR3 has 15 amino acids. CDR1 is SNHLY, CDR2 FYNNEI, per germline. The CDR3 nucleotides are TGTGCCAGCAGTGATCACTTGGCAGGCAACTATGGCTACACCTTC. This encodes CASSDHLAGNYGYTF.

The chain uses TRBV11-2 and TRBJ1-6; D call uncertain. The CDR3 spans 14 residues. From germline, CDR1 is SGHAT and CDR2 FQNNGV. Trimming removed 5 bases at V and 7 bases at J, with 12 bases between. CDR3 loop: CASSPGGQNSPLHF. Written as DNA, the CDR3 is TGTGCCAGCAGCCCAGGTGGCCAAAATTCACCCCTCCACTTT.

This clone was observed at least ten times. The chain is built from TRBV3-1 (or the pseudogene TRBV3-2) and TRBJ1-2; no firm D call. Germline CDR1 LGHDT, CDR2 YNNKEL (reference sequence). V lost 0 bases and J 3 bases, leaving 8 bases between the germline ends. The CDR3 spans 14 residues. This chain's CDR3 is CASSQDLGDYGYTF. The CDR3 DNA is TGTGCCAGCAGCCAAGATTTGGGAGACTATGGCTACACCTTC.

This chain uses TRBV19 with TRBJ2-5, with TRBD2 as a possible D gene (7 bases). The V end lost 7 bases, the J end lost 2 bases, and 14 bases lay between the germline ends. Germline loops: CDR1 LNHDA, CDR2 SQIVND (reference sequence). The CDR3 extends over 14 amino acids. The CDR3 DNA sequence: TGTGCCAGTAACGGCGGGGGCTTGCAAGAGACCCAGTACTTC. The encoded protein is CASNGGGLQETQYF.

This clone was detected only a few times. V gene TRBV5-1 combines with J gene TRBJ1-1, with no clear D. V lost 0 bases to trimming and J lost 6 bases, with 9 bases between them. Germline V gene lookup returns CDR1 SGHRS and CDR2 YFSETQ. This CDR3 is 13 amino acids long. The CDR3 protein is CASSLDGWPEAFF. In nucleotides, the CDR3 is TGCGCCAGCAGCTTGGACGGGTGGCCTGAAGCTTTCTTT.

The V call is TRBV4-1, the J call TRBJ1-1, with 7 bases aligning to TRBD1. The germline CDR1 and CDR2 sequences are MGHRA and YSYEKL. This CDR3 spans 16 amino acids. Unmatched junction bases numbered 10, after V lost 1 base and J lost 5 bases. The CDR3 is CASSQGQGVSWTEAFF. The DNA for the CDR3 is TGCGCCAGCAGCCAAGGCCAGGGGGTCTCTTGGACTGAAGCTTTCTTT.

The chain links TRBV19 to TRBJ1-1; possible D gene TRBD1, 5 bases. Germline CDR1 is LNHDA and CDR2 is SQIVND (reference sequence). The CDR3 sequence is 15 residues long. V was clipped by 4 bases and J by 1 base, with 13 bases between them. The CDR3: CASSNDRGTNTEAFF. The CDR3 bases are TGTGCCAGTAGTAACGACAGAGGAACGAACACTGAAGCTTTCTTT.

The genes are TRBV4-3 and TRBJ2-2; D may be TRBD1 (5 bases). Germline V CDR1 and CDR2: LGHNA, YSLEER. The length of the CDR3 is 14 residues. Trimming removed 4 bases from V and 4 bases from J, with 10 bases in between. The chain's CDR3 is CASSPDSTTGELFF. For the CDR3, the DNA is TGCGCCAGCAGCCCTGACAGCACCACCGGGGAGCTGTTTTTT.

This rearrangement joins TRBV21-1 to TRBJ2-7; TRBD2 reflects the table's D call only, with no check against the DNA. TRBV21-1 is designated a pseudogene. This CDR3 comprises 16 residues. The CDR3: CASSNGRVAGGREQYF. In DNA, the CDR3 is TGTGCCAGCAGCAACGGTCGGGTTGCGGGGGGGCGAGAGCAGTACTTC.

This chain connects TRBV27 to TRBJ2-3, with D uncertain. The V end lost 1 base, the J end lost 5 bases, and 7 bases lay between the germline ends. Germline V gives CDR1 MNHEY, CDR2 SMNVEV (reference sequence). The length of the CDR3 is 13 residues. CDR3 sequence reads: CASSLYSGDTQYF. CDR3 DNA sequence: TGTGCCAGCAGTTTATATTCTGGAGATACGCAGTATTTT.

The V call is TRBV18, the J call TRBJ2-5; 11 nucleotides align to TRBD1. This CDR3 region has 17 residues. V shed 1 base, J shed 5 bases, and the junction held 9 bases outside the gene matches. Germline values: CDR1 KGHSH, CDR2 LQKENI. CDR3: CASSPLWDRGNRETQYF. DNA for the CDR3: TGTGCCAGCTCACCACTCTGGGACAGGGGGAATCGGGAGACCCAGTACTTC. The full variable domain, with the rest looked up from reference TRBV18 and TRBJ2-5, is NAGVMQNPRHLVRRRGQEARLRCSPMKGHSHVYWYRQLPEEGLKFMVYLQKENIIDESGMPKERFSAEFPKEGPSILRIQQVVRGDSAAYFCASSPLWDRGNRETQYFGPGTRLLVL.

J is TRBJ1-2 and V is TRBV2; the D is unclear. CDR3 length: 13 residues. Looked up from germline, CDR1 is SNHLY and CDR2 is FYNNEI. Trimming removed 6 bases at V and 3 bases at J, with 11 bases between. For the CDR3, the DNA is TGTGCCAGCAGGTCATTTGGGGACTATGGCTACACCTTC. This sequence encodes CASRSFGDYGYTF.

V usage is TRBV27 and J usage is TRBJ1-1; D gene uncertain. Germline values: CDR1 MNHEY, CDR2 SMNVEV (reference sequence). V lost 0 bases and J 1 base, leaving 6 bases between the germline ends. The CDR3 sequence is 14 residues long. For the CDR3, the DNA is TGTGCCAGCAGTTTATCGCCCTGGAACACTGAAGCTTTCTTT. Translating it yields CASSLSPWNTEAFF.

This chain links TRBV5-5 with TRBJ2-3; no clear D gene. V gave up 0 bases and J gave up 0 bases, with 8 bases separating them. Germline loops: CDR1 SGHKS, CDR2 YYEKEE (reference sequence). This CDR3 has 15 residues. CDR3 DNA sequence: TGTGCCAGCAGCTTGGGGGGTTTTAGCACAGATACGCAGTATTTT. It is translated as CASSLGGFSTDTQYF.

The rearrangement uses TRBV7-9 and TRBJ1-1; TRBD1 is a possible D gene (5 bases). Germline lookup yields CDR1 SEHNR and CDR2 FQNEAQ (reference sequence). V dropped 5 bases and J dropped 2 bases, with 12 bases sitting between them. The CDR3 spans 14 residues. The CDR3 sequence is CASSHGTLNTEAFF. CDR3 sequence (DNA): TGTGCCAGCAGCCACGGGACGTTAAACACTGAAGCTTTCTTT.

This chain connects TRBV18 to TRBJ1-3; D remains unclear. Germline V gene lookup returns CDR1 KGHSH and CDR2 LQKENI. Trimming left V 6 bases short and J 0 bases short, with 21 bases between. The CDR3 runs 18 residues. CDR3 in DNA: TGTGCCAGCTCCCCAATCCGATCAGACACGTACTCTGGAAACACCATATATTTT. Translation gives CASSPIRSDTYSGNTIYF.

V is TRBV2 and J is TRBJ1-1, with unresolved D. This CDR3 region has 16 residues. Trimming cost V 0 bases and J 2 bases, with 13 bases left between them. Looked up from germline, CDR1 is SNHLY and CDR2 is FYNNEI. CDR3 region: CASSEALRTENTEAFF. CDR3 in DNA: TGTGCCAGCAGTGAAGCGCTTCGGACGGAAAACACTGAAGCTTTCTTT.

In nucleotides, the CDR3 is TGCGCCAGCAGCCAAGATCACCGTACAGGGGATAACACTGAAGCTTTCTTT. Amino acid sequence: CASSQDHRTGDNTEAFF. This rearrangement joins TRBV4-1 to TRBJ1-1, with 7 bases that match TRBD1. Trimming at V came to 0 bases and at J to 2 bases, leaving 9 bases not matched to a gene. Germline loops: CDR1 MGHRA, CDR2 YSYEKL. The CDR3 spans 17 residues.

J is TRBJ2-7 and V is TRBV4-1; no firm D call. The ends were cut back, 3 bases at V and 3 bases at J, with 9 bases in the middle. CDR1 MGHRA and CDR2 YSYEKL come from the germline V gene. CDR3 length equals 13 residues. The CDR3 DNA is TGCGCCAGCAGCCAGCAGCAGAACTACGAGCAGTACTTC. This encodes CASSQQQNYEQYF.

The CDR3 sequence: CASSLAQGIFVGYEQYF. The CDR3 DNA sequence: TGTGCCAGCAGCTTAGCCCAGGGTATTTTTGTGGGGTACGAGCAGTACTTC. J is TRBJ2-7 and V is TRBV7-2; D is possibly TRBD1 (5 bases). The length of the CDR3 is 17 residues. Germline V CDR1 and CDR2: SGHTA, FQGNSA. Between the trimmed V and J ends, which lost 0 bases and 4 bases, there was a span of 19 bases.